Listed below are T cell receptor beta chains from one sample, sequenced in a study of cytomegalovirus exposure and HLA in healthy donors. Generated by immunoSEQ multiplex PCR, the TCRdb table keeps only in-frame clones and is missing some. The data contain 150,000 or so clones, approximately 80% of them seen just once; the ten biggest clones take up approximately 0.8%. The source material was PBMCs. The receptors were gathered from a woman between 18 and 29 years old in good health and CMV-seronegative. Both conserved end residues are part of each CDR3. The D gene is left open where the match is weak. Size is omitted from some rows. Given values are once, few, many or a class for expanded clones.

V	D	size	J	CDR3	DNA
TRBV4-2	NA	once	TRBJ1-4	CASSQDLGTDEILFNEKLFF	TGTGCCAGCAGCCAAGATTTGGGGACTGACGAGATCTTATTTAATGAAAAACTGTTTTTT
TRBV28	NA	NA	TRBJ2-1	CASTFPDRHNEQFF	TGTGCCAGTACATTTCCCGACAGACACAATGAGCAGTTCTTC
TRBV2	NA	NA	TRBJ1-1	CASSEGQGHLF	TGTGCCAGCAGTGAAGGGCAGGGCCATCTTTTT
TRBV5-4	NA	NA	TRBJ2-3	CASSSGRPDTQYF	TGTGCCAGCAGCTCCGGCAGGCCAGATACGCAGTATTTT
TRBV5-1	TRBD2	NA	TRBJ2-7	CASRTSGNSEQYF	TGCGCCAGCAGGACTAGCGGAAACTCCGAGCAGTACTTC
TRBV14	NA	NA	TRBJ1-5	CASSQAGSGPQHF	TGTGCCAGCAGCCAAGCAGGGTCCGGCCCCCAGCATTTT
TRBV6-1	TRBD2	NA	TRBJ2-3	CASSASVFLSGSADTQYF	TGTGCCAGCAGTGCCAGTGTGTTCCTCAGCGGGAGTGCAGATACGCAGTATTTT
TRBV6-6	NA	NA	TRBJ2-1	CASSNTGSPLNEQFF	TGTGCCAGCAGTAACACAGGGTCTCCGCTCAATGAGCAGTTCTTC
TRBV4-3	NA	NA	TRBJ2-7	CASSQTRGYEQYF	TGCGCCAGCAGCCAAACACGCGGCTACGAGCAGTACTTC
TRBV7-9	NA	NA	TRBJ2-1	CASTFGGNEQFF	TGTGCCAGCACCTTCGGGGGCAATGAGCAGTTCTTC
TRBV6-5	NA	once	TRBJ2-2	CASSPGNTGELFF	TGTGCCAGCAGCCCGGGAAACACCGGGGAGCTGTTTTTT
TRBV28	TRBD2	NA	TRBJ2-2	CASSSSGSGTGELFF	TGTGCCAGCAGTTCCAGCGGGAGTGGGACCGGGGAGCTGTTTTTT
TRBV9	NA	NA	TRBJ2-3	CASSRGPPDTQYF	TGTGCCAGCAGCAGAGGGCCCCCAGATACGCAGTATTTT
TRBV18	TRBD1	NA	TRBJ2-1	CASSLDRGNEQFF	TGTGCCAGCTCACTTGACAGGGGCAATGAGCAGTTCTTC
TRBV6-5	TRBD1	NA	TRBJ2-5	CASSSSGGAGVETQYF	TGTGCCAGCAGTTCCTCAGGGGGCGCCGGGGTAGAGACCCAGTACTTC
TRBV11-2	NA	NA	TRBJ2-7	CASRSTIMAYEQYF	TGTGCCAGCAGGTCGACAATCATGGCCTACGAGCAGTACTTC
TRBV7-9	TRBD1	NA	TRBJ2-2	CASRDRPNTGELFF	TGTGCCAGTAGGGACAGGCCGAACACCGGGGAGCTGTTTTTT
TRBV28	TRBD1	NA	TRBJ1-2	CASIPGGSYGYTF	TGTGCCAGCATTCCAGGGGGCAGCTATGGCTACACCTTC
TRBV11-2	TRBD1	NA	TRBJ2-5	CASSTRDRGQETQYF	TGTGCCAGCAGCACCCGGGACAGGGGCCAAGAGACCCAGTACTTC
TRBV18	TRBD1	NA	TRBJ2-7	CASSPEVQGGDEQYF	TGTGCCAGCTCACCAGAGGTACAGGGGGGCGACGAGCAGTACTTC
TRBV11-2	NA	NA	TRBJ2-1	CASSLRSWSSYNEQFF	TGTGCCAGCAGCCTACGATCATGGAGCTCCTACAATGAGCAGTTCTTC
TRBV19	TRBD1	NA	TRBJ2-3	CASIGLGAGGADTQYF	TGTGCCAGTATTGGGCTAGGGGCAGGGGGTGCAGATACGCAGTATTTT
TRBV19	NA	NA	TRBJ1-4	CASSLAGNRFPFF	TGTGCCAGTAGTCTCGCAGGGAATCGGTTTCCGTTTTTT